Listed below are T cell receptor beta chains from one sample, sequenced in a study of regulatory T cells in long-lasting Graves disease. Using its own MiXCR run on the multiplex PCR reads, TCRdb lists one record per CDR3 protein. The data contain about 610,000 distinct CDR3 sequences, about 16% of them singletons. These data were likewise used in another study, on T cells in Graves' hyperthyroidism and ophthalmopathy.

Material: peripheral blood mononuclear cells (PBMCs), obtained at new diagnosis, from a patient treated with antithyroid drugs. The receptors were sampled from a man aged 18-30 years with Graves disease. The CDR3 runs from the conserved cysteine through the conserved F or W. Each record gives: V gene, D gene, J gene, clone size, CDR3 protein, CDR3 DNA. The D gene is left open where the match is weak. Rows give clone size only sometimes, using once, few, many, or a class for an expanded clone.

V: TRBV3-1; D: TRBD1; J: TRBJ2-5; size: .; CDR3: CASSQGSGQAQRETQYF; DNA: TGTGCCAGCAGCCAAGGTTCGGGACAGGCTCAAAGGGAGACCCAGTACTTC
V: TRBV30; D: TRBD2; J: TRBJ2-1; size: many; CDR3: CAWSPGLASNEQFF; DNA: TGTGCCTGGAGCCCGGGACTAGCTTCAAATGAGCAGTTCTTC
V: TRBV5-6; D: .; J: TRBJ2-7; size: once; CDR3: CASSLGAGRTYEQYF; DNA: TGTGCCAGCAGCTTGGGGGCAGGCCGTACCTACGAGCAGTACTTC
V: TRBV4-1; D: TRBD1; J: TRBJ1-1; size: many; CDR3: CASSQVTGVATEAFF; DNA: TGCGCCAGCAGCCAAGTAACAGGGGTTGCCACTGAAGCTTTCTTT
V: TRBV4-1; D: .; J: TRBJ2-7; size: few; CDR3: CASSQRYGGERAYEQYF; DNA: TGCGCCAGCAGCCAGAGATACGGGGGAGAAAGGGCCTACGAGCAGTACTTC
V: TRBV27; D: TRBD1; J: TRBJ2-3; size: .; CDR3: CASSLTPPQGAGTDTQYF; DNA: TGTGCCAGCAGTTTAACCCCTCCACAGGGGGCAGGGACAGATACGCAGTATTTT
V: TRBV12-3/TRBV12-4; D: TRBD1; J: TRBJ2-5; size: many; CDR3: CASSPPDRGETQYF; DNA: TGTGCCAGCAGTCCCCCGGACAGGGGAGAGACCCAGTACTTC
V: TRBV27; D: TRBD2; J: TRBJ2-5; size: few; CDR3: CASSISGMGETQYF; DNA: TGTGCCAGCAGTATAAGCGGGATGGGAGAGACCCAGTACTTC
V: TRBV2; D: .; J: TRBJ1-1; size: many; CDR3: CASSDTRGMNTEAFF; DNA: TGTGCCAGCAGTGACACCCGAGGAATGAACACTGAAGCTTTCTTT
V: TRBV6-1; D: TRBD2; J: TRBJ2-1; size: few; CDR3: CASSAGVAGHYNEQFF; DNA: TGTGCCAGCAGTGCGGGAGTAGCGGGCCACTACAATGAGCAGTTCTTC
V: TRBV6-1; D: .; J: TRBJ2-7; size: .; CDR3: CASSGVEQYF; DNA: TGTGCCAGCAGTGGGGTCGAGCAGTACTTC
V: TRBV24-1; D: .; J: TRBJ2-1; size: few; CDR3: CATAGLDNEQFF; DNA: TGTGCCACTGCAGGGTTAGACAATGAGCAGTTCTTC
V: TRBV7-9; D: .; J: TRBJ1-2; size: .; CDR3: CASIYQDGGPHSTGYTF; DNA: TGTGCCAGCATCTATCAAGACGGGGGGCCCCACTCGACTGGCTACACCTTC
V: TRBV27; D: TRBD1; J: TRBJ1-2; size: .; CDR3: CASSLRQGANYGYTF; DNA: TGTGCCAGCAGTTTAAGACAGGGGGCTAACTATGGCTACACCTTC